The next 2 T cell receptor beta chains were all read from a single sample in a study of T cells after yellow fever vaccination. One entry per CDR3 protein, called by TCRdb with MiXCR from the 5' RACE reads. This table has 250,000 to 350,000 distinct CDR3 sequences, 8.7% appearing once. Sequences were derived from CD4+ T cells sorted from PBMCs, sampled 5 days after the yellow fever booster vaccination. These TCRs come from a man between 18 and 35 years old who received the YFV17D yellow fever vaccine.

The V and J genes are TRBV7-8 and TRBJ2-4; no reliable D call. The V gene's germline CDR1 is SGHVS and CDR2 FQNEAQ. This CDR3 region has 16 residues. V was shortened by 1 base and J by 0 bases, with 10 bases between the two germline ends. In nucleotides, the CDR3 is TGTGCCAGCAGCTTAGTGGGCAGACTAGCCAAAAACATTCAGTACTTC. Translated, it gives CASSLVGRLAKNIQYF.

This clonotype was found a few times. This chain links TRBV7-8 with TRBJ1-5; no clear D. The germline V gene has CDR1 SGHVS and CDR2 FQNEAQ. Trimming took off 1 base at V and 4 bases at J, with 17 bases between the two ends. The CDR3 contains 17 residues. The CDR3 DNA reads as TGTGCCAGCAGCTTAGGGGGAGGTCTCTCCGAGAATCAGCCCCAGCATTTT. Translated, it gives CASSLGGGLSENQPQHF.